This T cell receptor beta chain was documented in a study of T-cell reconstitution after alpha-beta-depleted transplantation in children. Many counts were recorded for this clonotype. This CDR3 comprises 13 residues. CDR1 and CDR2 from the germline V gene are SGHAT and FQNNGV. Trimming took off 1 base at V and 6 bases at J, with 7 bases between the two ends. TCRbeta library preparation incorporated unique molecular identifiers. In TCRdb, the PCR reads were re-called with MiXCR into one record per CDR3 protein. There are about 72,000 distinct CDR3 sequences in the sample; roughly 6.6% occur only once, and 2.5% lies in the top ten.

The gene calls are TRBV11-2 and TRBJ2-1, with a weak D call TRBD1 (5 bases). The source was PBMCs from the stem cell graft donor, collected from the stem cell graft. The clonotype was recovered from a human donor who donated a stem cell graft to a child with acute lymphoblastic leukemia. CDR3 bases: TGTGCCAGCAGCTTAGCAGGGTCCAATGAGCAGTTCTTC. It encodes CASSLAGSNEQFF.